This entry describes one T cell receptor (beta chain). The sample belongs to a study of control samples from healthy donors and cancer patients. TCRdb keeps only in-frame clones here, not all; method: immunoSEQ multiplex PCR. This sample has approximately 210,000 clones, with about 90% found just once. Trimming took 3 bases from V and 1 from J, leaving 5 bases between them. Germline lookup yields CDR1 KGHSH and CDR2 LQKENI. This CDR3 is 13 amino acids long. V gene TRBV18 combines with J gene TRBJ2-3; unclear D gene. This TCR came from a young man in good health. Sample: blood. CDR3 coding DNA: TGTGCCAGCTCACCTTTCGGCACAGATACGCAGTATTTT. It codes for CASSPFGTDTQYF.